This T cell receptor beta chain was documented in a study of blood T cell repertoires in COVID-19. For the study at large: T cells, B-cell-depleted T cells, or PBMCs provided the cDNA or gDNA that served as material.

From germline, CDR1 is SGHTA and CDR2 FQGTGA. Trimming cost V 5 bases and J 2 bases, with 10 bases left between them. The CDR3 is made up of 15 amino acids. Authors' processing steps: The authors estimated nucleated cell counts from reference gene primer amplification. Some clones are missing from TCRdb's copy, which holds only in-frame ones; the method was immunoSEQ multiplex PCR. V and J calls and clone size are as listed in that table; D and trimming were resolved from the DNA. The table has 55,000 to 70,000 clones, less than 90% seen once. The chain joins TRBV7-3 to TRBJ2-6, with a possible D match to TRBD1 (5 bases). The sequenced material came from peripheral blood. The TCR originated in a woman in her sixties or seventies with active COVID-19. The CDR3 loop is CASSPQGTGANVLTF. The CDR3 DNA sequence: TGTGCCAGCAGCCCCCAGGGTACTGGGGCCAACGTCCTGACTTTC.